This T cell receptor beta chain is from a study of CD8+ T cells in alopecia areata. Study results and caveats: Whereas mice showed it more clearly, TCR sharing across patients was murkier, possibly because of HLA.

RNA extraction was followed by reverse transcription into cDNA, which acted as the sequencing template. The method was immunoSEQ multiplex PCR; TCRdb's version includes in-frame clones alone and lacks a portion of them. This sample yields under 250,000 clones, of which just over 55% are seen a single time; 4.9% belongs to the top ten. Researchers picked out CD4+ and CD8+ T cells from PBMCs by sorting. The CDR3 covers 16 residues. The germline gives CDR1 SGHVS, CDR2 FNYEAQ. The V and J ends lost 5 bases and 8 bases, in that order; junction bases with no gene match: 9. This clone came up many times. Antigen: not known.

What was sequenced was CD8+ T cells sorted from blood. The chain recombines TRBV7-6 with TRBJ2-2, with 12 nucleotides matching TRBD1. This sequence was found in a human donor in good health. The CDR3 DNA is TGTGCCAGCAGCCCCACCGGGACAGGGGGCGCGGGGGAGCTGTTTTTT. Translated: CASSPTGTGGAGELFF. Variable domain in full (rest from reference TRBV7-6 and TRBJ2-2): GAGVSQSPRYKVTKRGQDVALRCDPISGHVSLYWYRQALGQGPEFLTYFNYEAQQDKSGLPNDRFSAERPEGSISTLTIQRTEQRDSAMYRCASSPTGTGGAGELFFGEGSRLTVL.